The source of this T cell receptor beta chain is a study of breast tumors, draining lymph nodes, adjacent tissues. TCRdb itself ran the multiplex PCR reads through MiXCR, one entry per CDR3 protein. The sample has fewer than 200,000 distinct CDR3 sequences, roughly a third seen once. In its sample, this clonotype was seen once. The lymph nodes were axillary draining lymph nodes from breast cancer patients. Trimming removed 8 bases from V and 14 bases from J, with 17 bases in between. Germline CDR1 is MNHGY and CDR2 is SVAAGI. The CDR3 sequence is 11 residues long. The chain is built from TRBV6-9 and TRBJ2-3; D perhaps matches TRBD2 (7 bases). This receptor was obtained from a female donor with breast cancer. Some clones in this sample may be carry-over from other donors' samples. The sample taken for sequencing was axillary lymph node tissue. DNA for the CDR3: TGTGCCAGCCCCCAGGCGGGGGCCGGGTATTTT. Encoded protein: CASPQAGAGYF.